The clone carrying this T cell receptor beta chain was picked up many times. The antigen remains undetermined. The entry originates in a study of identical twins. General study points: Alpha sequences that were out-of-frame and twin-shared showed an excess of low generation probability.

TCRdb re-analysed the 5' RACE reads in MiXCR, keeping a single row per CDR3 protein. Counted here are 690,000 or so distinct CDR3 sequences, under 9% occurring once; the ten biggest clones make up around 0.95%. The CDR3 sequence is 12 residues long. Trimming shortened V by 3 bases and J by 7 bases, and 6 bases separated the two germline ends. This sample also belongs to another study, concerning yellow fever vaccine responses in identical twins.

The receptor was isolated from a woman between 18 and 29 years old in good health. The sample consisted of PBMCs. The gene calls are TRBV12-3 or TRBV12-4 and TRBJ2-2, with D unresolved. CDR3 DNA: TGTGCCAGCAGTTTGAGGATCGGGGAGCTGTTTTTT. As protein: CASSLRIGELFF.